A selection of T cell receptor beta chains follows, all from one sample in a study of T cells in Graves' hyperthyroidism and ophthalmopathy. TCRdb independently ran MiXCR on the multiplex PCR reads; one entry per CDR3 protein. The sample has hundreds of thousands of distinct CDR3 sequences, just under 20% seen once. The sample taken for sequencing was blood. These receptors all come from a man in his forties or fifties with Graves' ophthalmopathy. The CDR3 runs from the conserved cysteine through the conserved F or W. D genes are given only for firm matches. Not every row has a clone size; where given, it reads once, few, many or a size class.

TGTGCCAGCTCACCACCAGCAGCTTCGAGCTCTGGGGCCAACGTCCTGACTTTC | CASSPPAASSSGANVLTF | - | TRBJ2-6 | TRBV18 | -
TGTGCCAGCAGCTTAGGTATTGGGCCCACAGATACGCAGTATTTT | CASSLGIGPTDTQYF | many | TRBJ2-3 | TRBV11-2 | -
TGTGCCAGCTCACCGGGAGGGGGACGCGAGCAGTACTTC | CASSPGGGREQYF | many | TRBJ2-7 | TRBV18 | -
TGTGCCAGCAGCTTAGCATTCGGGACAGGGGAAGAGACCCAGTACTTC | CASSLAFGTGEETQYF | - | TRBJ2-5 | TRBV7-9 | TRBD1
TGTGCCAGCAGCCACCCGACTAGCGGGGGGGCGACAGATACGCAGTATTTT | CASSHPTSGGATDTQYF | - | TRBJ2-3 | TRBV11-2 | TRBD2
TGTGCCAGCAGTTACTCCAGGACTAGCGGGAAGGGGGAGAGGGGCAATGAGCAGTTCTTC | CASSYSRTSGKGERGNEQFF | once | TRBJ2-1 | TRBV6-2/TRBV6-3 | TRBD2
TGTGCCAGCAGCAACAGGGGAACTAATGAAAAACTGTTTTTT | CASSNRGTNEKLFF | few | TRBJ1-4 | TRBV6-1 | TRBD1
TGTGCCAGCAGTTCCCCCGTAGCGGGAGCCAACAATGAGCAGTTCTTC | CASSSPVAGANNEQFF | many | TRBJ2-1 | TRBV28 | TRBD2
TGTGCCAGCAAAAGTAGCGGTCCTGCCTCCTACGAGCAGTACTTC | CASKSSGPASYEQYF | many | TRBJ2-7 | TRBV6-1 | -
TGTGCCACCAGCAGGGGATCCGACCCGACCCGGGGGCAGTACTTC | CATSRGSDPTRGQYF | few | TRBJ2-7 | TRBV15 | -
TGTGCCAGCAGCCTTATGACTAGCGGCCTCACTCGTGGTGAGCAGTTCTTC | CASSLMTSGLTRGEQFF | few | TRBJ2-1 | TRBV7-9 | TRBD2
TGTGCCACCTTTAGGGCCTTCTCTGGGGCCAACGTCCTGACTTTC | CATFRAFSGANVLTF | few | TRBJ2-6 | TRBV6-2/TRBV6-3 | -
TGTGCCAGCAGGCCCGCCCCCTCCTACGAGCAGTACTTC | CASRPAPSYEQYF | - | TRBJ2-7 | TRBV6-2/TRBV6-3 | -
TGTGCCACCAGTGATTCCCAGGGAGCGGGGGGCATCTCCTACAATGAGCAGTTCTTC | CATSDSQGAGGISYNEQFF | few | TRBJ2-1 | TRBV24-1 | TRBD2
TGTGCCAGCAGTTTACAGGGAATAAGCCACGAGCAGTACTTC | CASSLQGISHEQYF | few | TRBJ2-7 | TRBV28 | -
TGCAGTGCTAGAGATGGGGACAGTCCTTCAGCGCAGTATTTT | CSARDGDSPSAQYF | few | TRBJ2-3 | TRBV20-1 | TRBD1
TGTGCCAGCATACCCGGGACTGTATCCTACGAGCAGTACTTC | CASIPGTVSYEQYF | - | TRBJ2-7 | TRBV6-1 | -
TGCGCCAGCAGCCCGCAGGGACAGTACAATGAGCAGTTCTTC | CASSPQGQYNEQFF | few | TRBJ2-1 | TRBV5-1 | TRBD1
TGTGCCAGCAGCTCCCGAGGGCGCAGCGGGAGCATCACAGATACGCAGTATTTT | CASSSRGRSGSITDTQYF | - | TRBJ2-3 | TRBV5-6 | TRBD2
TGCAGTGCTAAGGGAGGGGCGAACACTGAAGCTTTCTTT | CSAKGGANTEAFF | - | TRBJ1-1 | TRBV20-1 | -
TGCAGTGCTAGAGATCCAACCAGACTCAATGAGCAGTTCTTC | CSARDPTRLNEQFF | few | TRBJ2-1 | TRBV20-1 | -
TGTGCCACATCCTTGACCGGGACAGGGGGCTACGAGCAGTACTTC | CATSLTGTGGYEQYF | - | TRBJ2-7 | TRBV10-3 | TRBD1
TGTGCCAGCAGTCCAGCTCTGGGATATCAGCCCCAGCATTTT | CASSPALGYQPQHF | many | TRBJ1-5 | TRBV28 | -
TGTGCCAGCGGGAGCGGGAGTCCCGCAGATACGCAGTATTTT | CASGSGSPADTQYF | few | TRBJ2-3 | TRBV9 | TRBD2
TGTGCCAGCTCACCAACGGGCACGAACACTGAAGCTTTCTTT | CASSPTGTNTEAFF | many | TRBJ1-1 | TRBV18 | -
TGTGCCAGCAGTTATATTGGCCTTACGGCGAATCAGCCCCAGCATTTT | CASSYIGLTANQPQHF | - | TRBJ1-5 | TRBV28 | -
TGTGCCTTCCGACTACCGAGCTCCTACGAGCAGTACTTC | CAFRLPSSYEQYF | - | TRBJ2-7 | TRBV30 | -
TGTGCCAGCGGGGTCTTCGGGACAGGGAACTCACCCCTCCACTTT | CASGVFGTGNSPLHF | - | TRBJ1-6 | TRBV6-1 | TRBD1
TGTGCCAGCAGTCGGACTAGCGGAATTTACTACGAGCAGTACTTC | CASSRTSGIYYEQYF | many | TRBJ2-7 | TRBV2 | TRBD2
TGTGCTAGCAGCCCCTCCAGTGGGGGGCCAAAAGAGACCCAGTACTTC | CASSPSSGGPKETQYF | few | TRBJ2-5 | TRBV7-7 | -
TGTGCCACCCTTCCGACCGCCCCTAGCAATCAGCCCCAGCATTTT | CATLPTAPSNQPQHF | many | TRBJ1-5 | TRBV19 | -
TGCGCCAGCAGCTTGGGTATGGGGTTCAACTATGGCTACACCTTC | CASSLGMGFNYGYTF | - | TRBJ1-2 | TRBV5-1 | -
TGTGCCAGCAGGGTGGACTCTGGGGCCAACGTCCTGACTTTC | CASRVDSGANVLTF | - | TRBJ2-6 | TRBV4-2 | -
TGCGCCAGCTCTTCGAATCCGGGGAACTATGGCTACACCTTC | CASSSNPGNYGYTF | many | TRBJ1-2 | TRBV5-1 | -
TGTGCCAGTAGTAAGAGTAGGGACACTGAAGCTTTCTTT | CASSKSRDTEAFF | - | TRBJ1-1 | TRBV19 | -
TGTGCTAGCAGCTTCCCCAGGGTCGAGCAGTACTTC | CASSFPRVEQYF | - | TRBJ2-7 | TRBV7-7 | -
TGCAGCGCCAAGGACAACTCCCCCTATGGCTACACCTTC | CSAKDNSPYGYTF | - | TRBJ1-2 | TRBV29-1 | -
TGTGCCACCAGCAGAGAGGTCCGGCGGCCCCAGCATTTT | CATSREVRRPQHF | - | TRBJ1-5 | TRBV15 | -
TGTGCCAGCACCCCGACGGGAGGGGCTGAAGCTTTCTTT | CASTPTGGAEAFF | few | TRBJ1-1 | TRBV6-1 | -
TGTGCCAGCAGCTCCAGCCTATCTAACTATGGCTACACCTTC | CASSSSLSNYGYTF | few | TRBJ1-2 | TRBV7-8 | -
TGCGCCAGCAGCTCGAACACAGGAAACCAAGAGACCCAGTACTTC | CASSSNTGNQETQYF | many | TRBJ2-5 | TRBV5-1 | -
TGCGCCAGCAGCTCGGGACAGTTTGAAGCTTTCTTT | CASSSGQFEAFF | - | TRBJ1-1 | TRBV5-1 | TRBD1
TGTGCCAGCAGTCGGGACTACCCAACAAGGGATACGCAGTATTTT | CASSRDYPTRDTQYF | many | TRBJ2-3 | TRBV7-3 | TRBD2
TGTGCCAGCAGCGGGATGGGCCCGAGGGCCTACGAGCAGTACTTC | CASSGMGPRAYEQYF | - | TRBJ2-7 | TRBV5-6 | -
TGTGCCAGCAGCCCGCGTAGACTAGCGGGGGGTCAAGAGACCCAGTACTTC | CASSPRRLAGGQETQYF | few | TRBJ2-5 | TRBV7-3 | TRBD2
TGCGCCAGCAGCTTTAAGTCTAATGAAAAACTGTTTTTT | CASSFKSNEKLFF | - | TRBJ1-4 | TRBV5-1 | -
TGTGCCAGCAGCCCACTAGCGGGAGGGTCGAACACCGGGGAGCTGTTTTTT | CASSPLAGGSNTGELFF | many | TRBJ2-2 | TRBV7-3 | TRBD2
TGTGCCAGCCACGCCGAACTGAGTAACTATGGCTACACCTTC | CASHAELSNYGYTF | few | TRBJ1-2 | TRBV6-1 | -
TGTGCCACCAGCAGAGATAAGGCTGTCCGCGAGCAGTACTTC | CATSRDKAVREQYF | few | TRBJ2-7 | TRBV15 | -
TGCGCCAGCAGCTTGTCGCGGACAGATACGCAGTATTTT | CASSLSRTDTQYF | many | TRBJ2-3 | TRBV5-1 | -
TGTGCCAGCCAGAAAGGACCGAACACTGAAGCTTTCTTT | CASQKGPNTEAFF | many | TRBJ1-1 | TRBV27 | -
TGTGCCAGCAGTGAAAGGGACAGGGGGCGTACTGAAGCTTTCTTT | CASSERDRGRTEAFF | - | TRBJ1-1 | TRBV6-1 | TRBD1
TGTGCCAGCAGAGGGACTAGCGGGCGGACCGGGGAGCTGTTTTTT | CASRGTSGRTGELFF | few | TRBJ2-2 | TRBV6-1 | TRBD2
TGCAGCGTTGACGAGCACTATGGCTACACCTTC | CSVDEHYGYTF | - | TRBJ1-2 | TRBV29-1 | -
TGTGCCAGCACCTTAGACAGGGGGTTTTCACCCCTCCACTTT | CASTLDRGFSPLHF | few | TRBJ1-6 | TRBV12-3/TRBV12-4 | TRBD1
TGTGCCAGCAGCTTAGGATGGGCGGGAGGGCGCACAGATACGCAGTATTTT | CASSLGWAGGRTDTQYF | many | TRBJ2-3 | TRBV7-2 | TRBD2
TGTGCCAGTGCAGGGTTGCGGACTGAAGCTTTCTTT | CASAGLRTEAFF | - | TRBJ1-1 | TRBV19 | -
TGTGCCAGCACCGGACAGGGAAGCAATCAGCCCCAGCATTTT | CASTGQGSNQPQHF | once | TRBJ1-5 | TRBV6-7 | TRBD1
TGTGCCAGCAGTCAGACAACCCCACCCGGCGAGCAGTACTTC | CASSQTTPPGEQYF | - | TRBJ2-7 | TRBV27 | -